This passage covers 2 T cell receptor beta chains from one sample sequenced in a study of T cell clonality in common variable immunodeficiency. General study results and limits: Common variable immunodeficiency TCR beta sequences reportedly had fewer deletions and N-nucleotide insertions.

Sequencing used immunoSEQ multiplex PCR; TCRdb keeps in-frame clones, though not all of them. The sample yields 15,000 to 25,000 clones, without any singletons. Their cognate antigens are unknown. The sample was peripheral blood mononuclear cells. Every receptor here comes from a human donor with common variable immunodeficiency.

Of note for this clone: The missing CDR3 end, 3 residues past where the read stops, is filled in from the germline J gene. The gene calls are TRBV7-2 and TRBJ1-2, with D unclear. CDR3 length: 13 residues. The V gene lost 1 base and the J gene lost 6 bases, with 9 bases spanning the gap. Germline lookup yields CDR1 SGHTA and CDR2 FQGNSA. Incomplete CDR3 DNA: TGTGCCAGCAGCTTAGGCCAGAGAGATGGC. It yields the protein CASSLGQRDG. The entire CDR3 is CASSLGQRDGYTF.

This clone was found a few times. The CDR3 is cut off 3 residues early in the read; its end comes from the germline J gene. The chain combines TRBV6-2 or TRBV6-3 with TRBJ2-3, with D perhaps TRBD1 (5 bases). Germline assignment: CDR1 MNHEY and CDR2 SVGEGT. This CDR3 contains 17 residues. V lost 9 bases and J lost 2, with 24 bases in between. The CDR3 DNA, read in part, is TGTGCCAGGGATCCAGGGAAACCTCGAACGTACACAGATACG. Its translation: CARDPGKPRTYTDT. The full CDR3 reads CARDPGKPRTYTDTQYF.